The 9 T cell receptor beta chains presented below share a single source sample, sequenced in a study of blood T cells in healthy people across ages. The authors ran a second PCR of about 7 to 11 cycles using a sample-barcoded 5' primer and a J-beta primer mix. TCRdb re-called the 5' RACE reads through MiXCR, storing one row per CDR3 protein. Seen here are more than 1,000,000 distinct CDR3 sequences, around 25% observed once, and the top ten hold around 0.75%. These records were also assigned to another study, of T cells of mothers and their children.

Sequencing was carried out using blood. The receptors shown here come from a girl aged 2 to 10 in good health.

This clonotype was observed a handful of times. The J gene is TRBJ2-1, the V gene TRBV20-1; 10 bases match TRBD2. V shed 6 bases and J 7 bases; nucleotides not matched to a gene: 3. Germline CDR1 reads DFQATT; CDR2 reads SNEGSKA (reference sequence). The CDR3 consists of 12 residues. CDR3: CSAPAGGNEQFF. The CDR3 DNA reads as TGCAGTGCCCCAGCGGGGGGGAATGAGCAGTTCTTC.

The chain uses TRBV12-3 or TRBV12-4 and TRBJ2-5; unclear D gene. The CDR3 loop spans 13 amino acids. V was pared by 7 bases and J by 5 bases, with 14 bases between. CDR3 DNA: TGTGCCAGCAAATCCGGGTCCGGGGAGACCCAGTACTTC. Protein sequence: CASKSGSGETQYF.

This clonotype was seen only a few times. The genes are TRBV2 and TRBJ2-1; weak D call: TRBD2 (6 bases). There are 15 residues in the CDR3. Per the germline V gene, CDR1 is SNHLY and CDR2 is FYNNEI. Trimming took 9 bases from V and 3 from J, leaving 18 bases between them. The chain's CDR3 is CASNIAETLYNEQFF. CDR3 bases: TGTGCCAGTAATATAGCGGAGACGCTCTACAATGAGCAGTTCTTC.

The rearrangement links TRBV7-2 to TRBJ1-3; 7 bases map to TRBD1. CDR1 is SGHTA, CDR2 FQGNSA, per germline. V trimming: 5 bases; J trimming: 6 bases; junction bases outside the gene matches: 7. The CDR3 sequence is 14 residues long. The CDR3 DNA sequence: TGTGCCAGCAGCGTGGGACAGATGCTAAACACCATATATTTT. It encodes CASSVGQMLNTIYF.

The CDR3 coding sequence is TGTGCCACCAGTGGGTTTCCATCAAAAGCTGAAGCTTTCTTT. Its protein is CATSGFPSKAEAFF. The V call is TRBV24-1, the J call TRBJ1-1; D ambiguous. The CDR3 sequence is 14 residues long. V shed 5 bases and J shed 6 bases, with 15 bases lying between them. Germline V gene data show CDR1 as KGHDR and CDR2 as SFDVKD.

This clonotype was detected a few times. This chain joins TRBV29-1 and TRBJ2-1, with 9 nucleotides matching TRBD2. After removal of 7 bases from V and 4 bases from J, the junction contained 11 bases not matched to a gene. The germline CDR1 and CDR2 sequences are SQVTM and ANQGSEA. There are 15 residues in the CDR3. This CDR3 is CSAVAGTSPYNEQFF. The DNA for the CDR3 is TGCAGCGCAGTAGCGGGGACTAGCCCATACAATGAGCAGTTCTTC.

The genes are TRBV13 and TRBJ2-1, with D perhaps being TRBD1 or TRBD2 (5 bases each). The germline CDR1 and CDR2 sequences are PRHDT and FYEKMQ (reference sequence). The CDR3 is 14 residues long. V lost 2 bases, J lost 8 bases, and 13 bases lay in between. The CDR3 coding sequence is TGTGCCAGCAGCTTATACGGTCGGGACGATGAGCAGTTCTTC. Translation: CASSLYGRDDEQFF.

The J gene is TRBJ1-1, the V gene TRBV28; D remains ambiguous. Germline loops: CDR1 MDHEN, CDR2 SYDVKM. There are 11 residues in the CDR3. The germline V and J ends were trimmed by 5 bases and 8 bases, with 9 bases remaining between them. CDR3 amino acids: CASSKVSEAFF. The CDR3 DNA sequence: TGTGCCAGCAGTAAAGTTTCCGAAGCTTTCTTT. Together with reference TRBV28 and TRBJ1-1, the CDR3 gives the full variable domain: DVKVTQSSRYLVKRTGEKVFLECVQDMDHENMFWYRQDPGLGLRLIYFSYDVKMKEKGDIPEGYSVSREKKERFSLILESASTNQTSMYLCASSKVSEAFFGQGTRLTVV.

The chain has TRBV5-4 and TRBJ1-2, with a possible D match to TRBD1 (5 bases). V lost 5 bases and J lost 2, with 13 bases in between. The germline V gene encodes CDR1 SGHNT and CDR2 YYREEE (reference sequence). The CDR3 contains 14 residues. DNA of the CDR3: TGTGCCAGCAGAGATTCGACAGAGAACTATGGCTACACCTTC. Protein product: CASRDSTENYGYTF.